These 7 T cell receptor beta chains share one sample of origin, sequenced in a study of cytomegalovirus exposure and HLA in healthy donors (dated by TCRdb to about 2017). Library prep was done by the immunoSEQ multiplex PCR assay. The multiplex PCR relied on a mix of 60 forward primers for TCR Vbeta segments and 13 reverse primers for TCR Jbeta segments. Entries here come from immuneACCESS through TCRdb and include only in-frame sequences with V and J called. Some clones fail to appear in such tables; in the studies checked, an unresolved V gene covers under half of the shortfall, and the cause of the remainder is unknown. The data table for this sample lists roughly 30,000 clones. 3% to 3.5% of the sample belongs to the ten largest clones. What was sequenced was PBMCs. The receptors here all came from a woman aged 40 to 55 in good health and CMV-seropositive.

The chain is built from TRBV5-1 and TRBJ1-3; TRBD1 agrees at 9 bases. V lost 2 bases and J lost 2; bases outside the gene matches: 5. Germline V gives CDR1 SGHRS, CDR2 YFSETQ. CDR3 length: 16 amino acids. The CDR3 DNA follows: TGCGCCAGCAGCTTAGGGACAGGGAATGCTGGAAACACCATATATTTT. This codes for CASSLGTGNAGNTIYF.

The chain is built from TRBV29-1 and TRBJ1-2; a weak D match, TRBD1 (5 bases). CDR1 SQVTM and CDR2 ANQGSEA come from the germline V gene. The CDR3 has 12 amino acids. With 3 bases removed from V and 4 bases from J, the gap between germline ends came to 9 bases. The CDR3 DNA reads TGCAGCGTTGATGGGGGGGGCTATGGCTACACCTTC. Translation gives CSVDGGGYGYTF. Full variable domain (outside the CDR3, taken from reference TRBV29-1 and TRBJ1-2): SAVISQKPSRDICQRGTSLTIQCQVDSQVTMMFWYRQQPGQSLTLIATANQGSEATYESGFVIDKFPISRPNLTFSTLTVSNMSPEDSSIYLCSVDGGGYGYTFGSGTRLTVV.

The CDR3 spells CASSLVASGGTQYF. CDR3 sequence (DNA): TGTGCCAGCAGCTTAGTCGCTAGCGGGGGAACGCAGTATTTT. J is TRBJ2-3 and V is TRBV7-2; 10 bases match TRBD2. The CDR3 has 14 amino acids. J was trimmed by 9 bases and V by 1 base; bases with no gene match: 4. Per germline, CDR1 SGHTA and CDR2 FQGNSA. Supplemented by reference TRBV7-2 and TRBJ2-3, the full variable domain reads GAGVSQSPSNKVTEKGKDVELRCDPISGHTALYWYRQSLGQGLEFLIYFQGNSAPDKSGLPSDRFSAERTGGSVSTLTIQRTQQEDSAVYLCASSLVASGGTQYFGPGTRLTVL.

V gene TRBV18 combines with J gene TRBJ2-7, with 7 bases aligning to TRBD2. V lost 3 bases and J lost 5; bases outside the gene matches: 7. Germline CDR1 and CDR2: KGHSH and LQKENI. This CDR3 has 14 residues. The CDR3 sequence: CASSPFQREDEQYF. CDR3 nucleotide sequence: TGTGCCAGCTCACCGTTCCAACGGGAGGACGAGCAGTACTTC.

The V and J genes are TRBV6-5 and TRBJ2-3, with 11 bases fitting TRBD2. The CDR3 has 14 residues. Looked up from germline, CDR1 is MNHEY and CDR2 is SVGAGI. V lost 5 bases, J lost 6 bases, and 4 bases stayed unmatched. CDR3: CASSGLAGTDTQYF. CDR3 in DNA: TGTGCCAGCAGTGGACTAGCGGGTACGGATACGCAGTATTTT.

Concerning this clone: One end of the junction varies from germline; a read error may be responsible. This chain uses TRBV18 with TRBJ2-1, with D maybe TRBD2 (6 bases). Germline V gives CDR1 KGHSH, CDR2 LQKENI. This CDR3 comprises 15 residues. The CDR3 spells CASSQDGSSDNEQFF. The CDR3 DNA reads TGTGCCAGCTCACAAGACGGGAGCTCCGACAATGAGCAGTTCTTC.

This chain uses TRBV15 with TRBJ1-2; 7 bases fit TRBD1. This CDR3 has 16 residues. Germline loops: CDR1 LNHNV, CDR2 YYDKDF (reference sequence). Trimming at V came to 0 bases and at J to 2 bases, leaving 6 bases not matched to a gene. The DNA for the CDR3 is TGTGCCACCAGCAGAGATCGGGACAGAAAAAACTATGGCTACACCTTC. Amino acids: CATSRDRDRKNYGYTF.